This T cell receptor (beta chain) was found in a study of shared clonotypes between healthy human individuals. About the research overall: Donors had three CD4 naive, three CD4 memory, two CD8 naive and one CD8 memory plate apiece. General study findings and limits: Sequencing depth was expected to affect clonotype sharing among donors.

Deep level was the assay's run setting. Some clones are missing from TCRdb's copy, which holds only in-frame ones; the method was immunoSEQ multiplex PCR. The data show 600,000 to 800,000 clones, 72% seen once. Trimming stripped 1 base from V and 0 bases from J, with 10 bases between. The CDR3 is made up of 15 amino acids. The germline V gene has CDR1 SQVTM and CDR2 ANQGSEA. A note on this clone: Antigen: not known.

The specimen was memory CD4+ T cells sorted from blood. The sample's subset: CD45RA-negative fraction. The TCR originated in a woman aged 25 to 45 in good health. The chain couples TRBV29-1 to TRBJ1-5; D ambiguous. CDR3 protein: CSVEGWAYSNQPQHF. In DNA form, the CDR3 reads TGCAGCGTTGAAGGCTGGGCCTATAGCAATCAGCCCCAGCATTTT.